This T cell receptor beta chain was recorded in a study of blood T cell repertoires in COVID-19. The CDR3 is made up of 17 amino acids. After removal of 0 bases from V and 0 bases from J, the junction contained 9 bases not matched to a gene. Germline CDR1 and CDR2: GTSNPN and SVGIG (reference sequence). TCRdb's copy holds only in-frame clones and misses some; the assay was immunoSEQ multiplex PCR. The sample contains 120,000 to 150,000 clones, 85% of which appear only once. The origin of this receptor is a woman aged 35 to 49 with active or convalescent COVID-19. This sequence joins TRBV30 and TRBJ1-2; 8 nucleotides line up with TRBD1. Sequenced sample: peripheral blood. The CDR3, as DNA: TGTGCCTGGAGTGTACAGGGGGGTGAGTGGACTAACTATGGCTACACCTTC. This sequence encodes CAWSVQGGEWTNYGYTF.